This T cell receptor beta chain was identified during a study of blood T cell repertoires in COVID-19. Participants were aged about 18 to 100 years, lived in around 25 US areas, and enrolled virtually. Cohorts were determined from participant-reported clinical history. Germline assignment: CDR1 MDHEN and CDR2 SYDVKM. This CDR3 region has 12 residues. V lost 5 bases, J lost 6 bases, and 1 base stayed unmatched. As processed by the authors: Reference gene primer amplification gave nucleated cell count estimates. Assay used: immunoSEQ multiplex PCR; TCRdb lists only in-frame clones, some missing. D and trimming come from the DNA, and the V and J calls and clone size come from that table. Of about 170,000 clones listed, roughly 80% are singletons.

The chain has TRBV28 and TRBJ1-5; TRBD1 matches at 7 bases. This sequence was found in a woman between 45 and 65 years old who had recovered from COVID-19. The sequenced material came from PBMCs or T cells enriched from blood (not recorded which). The CDR3 region is CASSRGLQPQHF. In DNA form, the CDR3 reads TGTGCCAGCAGTAGGGGGCTTCAGCCCCAGCATTTT.